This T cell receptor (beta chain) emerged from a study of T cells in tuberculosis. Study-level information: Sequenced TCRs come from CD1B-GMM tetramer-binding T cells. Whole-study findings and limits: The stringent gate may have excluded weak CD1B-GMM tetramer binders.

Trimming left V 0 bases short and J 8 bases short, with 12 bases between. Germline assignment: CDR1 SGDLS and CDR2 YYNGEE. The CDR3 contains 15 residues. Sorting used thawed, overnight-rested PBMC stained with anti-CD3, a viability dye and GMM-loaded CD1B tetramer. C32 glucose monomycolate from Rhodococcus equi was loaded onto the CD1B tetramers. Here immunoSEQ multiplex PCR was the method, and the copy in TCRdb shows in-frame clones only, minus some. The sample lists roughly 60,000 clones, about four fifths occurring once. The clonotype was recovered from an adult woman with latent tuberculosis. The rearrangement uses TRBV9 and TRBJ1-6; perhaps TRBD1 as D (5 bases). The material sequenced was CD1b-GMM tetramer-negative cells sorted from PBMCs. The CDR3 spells CASSVDRQPYSPLHF. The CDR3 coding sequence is TGTGCCAGCAGCGTAGATCGACAGCCCTATTCACCCCTCCACTTT. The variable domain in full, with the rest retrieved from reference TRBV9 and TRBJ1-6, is DSGVTQTPKHLITATGQRVTLRCSPRSGDLSVYWYQQSLDQGLQFLIQYYNGEERAKGNILERFSAQQFPDLHSELNLSSLELGDSALYFCASSVDRQPYSPLHFGNGTRLTVT.